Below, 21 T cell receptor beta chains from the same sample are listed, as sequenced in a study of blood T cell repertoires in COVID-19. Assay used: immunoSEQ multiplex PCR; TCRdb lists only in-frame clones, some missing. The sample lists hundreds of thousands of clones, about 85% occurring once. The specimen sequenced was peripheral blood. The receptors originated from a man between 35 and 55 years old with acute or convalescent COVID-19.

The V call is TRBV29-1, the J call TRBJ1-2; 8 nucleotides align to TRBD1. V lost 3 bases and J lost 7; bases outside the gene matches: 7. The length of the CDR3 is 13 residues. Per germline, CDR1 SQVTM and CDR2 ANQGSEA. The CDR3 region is CSVEGRGHSGYTF. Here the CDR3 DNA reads TGCAGCGTTGAGGGCAGGGGGCATAGTGGCTACACCTTC.

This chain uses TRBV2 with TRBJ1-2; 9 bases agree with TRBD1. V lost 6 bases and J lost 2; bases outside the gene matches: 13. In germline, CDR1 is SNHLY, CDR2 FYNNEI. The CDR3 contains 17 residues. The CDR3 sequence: CASRGGQGKEGNYGYTF. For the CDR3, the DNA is TGTGCCAGCAGAGGAGGACAGGGGAAGGAGGGCAACTATGGCTACACCTTC.

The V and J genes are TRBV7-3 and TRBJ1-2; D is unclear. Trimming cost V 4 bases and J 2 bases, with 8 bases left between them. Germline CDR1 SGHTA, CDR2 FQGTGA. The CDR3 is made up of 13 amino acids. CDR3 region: CASSSRPNYGYTF. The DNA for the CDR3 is TGTGCCAGCAGCTCTAGACCCAACTATGGCTACACCTTC. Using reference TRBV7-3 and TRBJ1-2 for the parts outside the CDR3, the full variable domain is GAGVSQTPSNKVTEKGKYVELRCDPISGHTALYWYRQSLGQGPEFLIYFQGTGAADDSGLPNDRFFAVRPEGSVSTLKIQRTERGDSAVYLCASSSRPNYGYTFGSGTRLTVV.

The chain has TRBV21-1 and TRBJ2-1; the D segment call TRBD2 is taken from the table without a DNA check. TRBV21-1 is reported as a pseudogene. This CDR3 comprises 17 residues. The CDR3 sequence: CASSPLRTSGAYNEQFF. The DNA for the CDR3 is TGTGCCAGCAGCCCACTGCGAACTAGCGGTGCCTACAATGAGCAGTTCTTC.

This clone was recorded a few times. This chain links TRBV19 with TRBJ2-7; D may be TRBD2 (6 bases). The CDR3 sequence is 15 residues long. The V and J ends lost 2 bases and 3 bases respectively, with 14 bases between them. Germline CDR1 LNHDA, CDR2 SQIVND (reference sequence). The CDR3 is CASSILPAEGYEQYF. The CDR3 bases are TGTGCCAGTAGTATATTACCAGCGGAGGGCTACGAGCAGTACTTC. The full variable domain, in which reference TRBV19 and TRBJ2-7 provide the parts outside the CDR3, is DGGITQSPKYLFRKEGQNVTLSCEQNLNHDAMYWYRQDPGQGLRLIYYSQIVNDFQKGDIAEGYSVSREKKESFPLTVTSAQKNPTAFYLCASSILPAEGYEQYFGPGTRLTVT.

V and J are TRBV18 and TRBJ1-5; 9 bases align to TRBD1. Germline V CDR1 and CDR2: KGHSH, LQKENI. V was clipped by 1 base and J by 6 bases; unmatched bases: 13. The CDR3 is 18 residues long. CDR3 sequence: CASSPRQSGQGVGQPQHF. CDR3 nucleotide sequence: TGTGCCAGCTCACCACGTCAGTCGGGACAGGGAGTTGGTCAGCCCCAGCATTTT. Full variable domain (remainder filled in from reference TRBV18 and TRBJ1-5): NAGVMQNPRHLVRRRGQEARLRCSPMKGHSHVYWYRQLPEEGLKFMVYLQKENIIDESGMPKERFSAEFPKEGPSILRIQQVVRGDSAAYFCASSPRQSGQGVGQPQHFGDGTRLSIL.

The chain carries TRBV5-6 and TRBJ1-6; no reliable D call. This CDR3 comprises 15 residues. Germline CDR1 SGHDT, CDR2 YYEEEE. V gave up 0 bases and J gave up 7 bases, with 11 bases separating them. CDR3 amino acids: CASSLVGSGNSPLHF. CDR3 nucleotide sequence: TGTGCCAGCAGCTTGGTAGGGAGTGGCAATTCACCCCTCCACTTT. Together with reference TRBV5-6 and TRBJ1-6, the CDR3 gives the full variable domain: DAGVTQSPTHLIKTRGQQVTLRCSPKSGHDTVSWYQQALGQGPQFIFQYYEEEERQRGNFPDRFSGHQFPNYSSELNVNALLLGDSALYLCASSLVGSGNSPLHFGNGTRLTVT.

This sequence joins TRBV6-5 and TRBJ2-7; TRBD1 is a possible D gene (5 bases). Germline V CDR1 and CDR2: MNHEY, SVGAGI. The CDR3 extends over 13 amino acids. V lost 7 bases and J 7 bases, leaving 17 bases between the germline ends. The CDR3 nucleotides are TGTGCCAGCAATTGGGGCAGGGCTATAGAGCAGTACTTC. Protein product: CASNWGRAIEQYF.

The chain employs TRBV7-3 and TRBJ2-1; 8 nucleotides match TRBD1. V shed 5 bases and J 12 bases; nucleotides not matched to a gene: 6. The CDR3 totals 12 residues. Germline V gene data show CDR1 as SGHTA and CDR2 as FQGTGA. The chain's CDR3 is CASSIQGATQFF. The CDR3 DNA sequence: TGTGCCAGCAGCATTCAGGGGGCTACGCAGTTCTTC.

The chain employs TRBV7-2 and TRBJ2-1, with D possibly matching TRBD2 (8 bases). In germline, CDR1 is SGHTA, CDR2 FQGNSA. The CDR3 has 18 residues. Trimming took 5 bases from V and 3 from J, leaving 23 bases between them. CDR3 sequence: CASSTRGGGTVDYNEQFF. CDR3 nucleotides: TGTGCCAGCAGCACCCGGGGGGGTGGGACAGTGGACTACAATGAGCAGTTCTTC.

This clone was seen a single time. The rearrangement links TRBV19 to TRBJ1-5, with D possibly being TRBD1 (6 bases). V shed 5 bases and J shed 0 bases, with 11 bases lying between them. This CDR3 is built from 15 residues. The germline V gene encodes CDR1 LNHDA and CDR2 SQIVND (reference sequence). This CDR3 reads CASSETGTSNQPQHF. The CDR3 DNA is TGTGCCAGTAGTGAAACAGGGACTAGCAATCAGCCCCAGCATTTT.

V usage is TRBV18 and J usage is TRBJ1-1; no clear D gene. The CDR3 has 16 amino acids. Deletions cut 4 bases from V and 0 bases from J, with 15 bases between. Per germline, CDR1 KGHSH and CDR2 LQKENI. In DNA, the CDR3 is TGTGCCAGCTCACGCAACGAACAGAAAATGAACACTGAAGCTTTCTTT. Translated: CASSRNEQKMNTEAFF. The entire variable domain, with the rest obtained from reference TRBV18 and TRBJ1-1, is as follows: NAGVMQNPRHLVRRRGQEARLRCSPMKGHSHVYWYRQLPEEGLKFMVYLQKENIIDESGMPKERFSAEFPKEGPSILRIQQVVRGDSAAYFCASSRNEQKMNTEAFFGQGTRLTVV.

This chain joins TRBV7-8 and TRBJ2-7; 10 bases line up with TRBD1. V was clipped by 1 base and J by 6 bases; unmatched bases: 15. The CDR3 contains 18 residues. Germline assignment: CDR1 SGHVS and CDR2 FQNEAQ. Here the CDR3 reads CASSLDVLRVTGGSEQYF. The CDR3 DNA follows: TGTGCCAGCAGCTTAGACGTACTCCGGGTGACAGGGGGCTCCGAGCAGTACTTC.

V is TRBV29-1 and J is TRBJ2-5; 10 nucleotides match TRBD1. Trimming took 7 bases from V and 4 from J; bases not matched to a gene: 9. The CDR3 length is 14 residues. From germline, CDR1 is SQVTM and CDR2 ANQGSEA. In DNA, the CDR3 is TGCAGCGCCGATAGGGGACAGGGGATAGAGACCCAGTACTTC. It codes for CSADRGQGIETQYF.

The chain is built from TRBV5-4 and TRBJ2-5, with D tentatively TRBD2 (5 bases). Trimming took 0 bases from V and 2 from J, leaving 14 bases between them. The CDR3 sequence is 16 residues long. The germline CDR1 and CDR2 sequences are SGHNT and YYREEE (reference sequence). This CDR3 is CASSLAGRARQETQYF. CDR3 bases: TGTGCCAGCAGCTTGGCCGGGCGGGCCCGGCAAGAGACCCAGTACTTC.

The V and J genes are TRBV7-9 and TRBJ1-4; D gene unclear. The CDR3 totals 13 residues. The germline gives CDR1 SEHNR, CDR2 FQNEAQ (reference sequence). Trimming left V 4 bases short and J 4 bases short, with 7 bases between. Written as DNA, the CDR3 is TGTGCCAGCAGCTACGGGATTAATGAAAAACTGTTTTTT. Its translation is CASSYGINEKLFF.

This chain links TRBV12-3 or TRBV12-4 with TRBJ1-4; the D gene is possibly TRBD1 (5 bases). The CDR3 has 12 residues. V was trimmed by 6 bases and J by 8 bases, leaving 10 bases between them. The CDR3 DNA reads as TGTGCCAGCAGGCCTAACAGGGAAAAACTGTTTTTT. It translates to CASRPNREKLFF.

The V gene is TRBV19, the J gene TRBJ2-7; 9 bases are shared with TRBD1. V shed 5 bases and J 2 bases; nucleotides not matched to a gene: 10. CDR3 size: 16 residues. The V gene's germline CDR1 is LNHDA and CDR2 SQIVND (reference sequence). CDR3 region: CASSLSDRGSPYEQYF. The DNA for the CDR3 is TGTGCCAGTAGTCTATCGGACAGGGGAAGCCCCTACGAGCAGTACTTC.

The CDR3 protein is CASVKTGDLNTEAFF. The CDR3 DNA reads as TGTGCCAGCGTAAAGACAGGGGATCTGAACACTGAAGCTTTCTTT. This sequence joins TRBV7-6 and TRBJ1-1; the match to TRBD1 covers 8 bases. CDR3 length equals 15 residues. After removal of 8 bases from V and 0 bases from J, the junction contained 8 bases not matched to a gene. CDR1 and CDR2 from the germline V gene are SGHVS and FNYEAQ.

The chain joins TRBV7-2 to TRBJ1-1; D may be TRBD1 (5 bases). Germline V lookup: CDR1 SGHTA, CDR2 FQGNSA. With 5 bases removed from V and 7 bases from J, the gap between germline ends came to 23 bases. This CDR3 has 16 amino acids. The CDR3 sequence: CASSLNLAGTGGEAFF. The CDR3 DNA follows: TGTGCCAGCAGCCTAAACCTCGCGGGGACTGGCGGTGAAGCTTTCTTT.

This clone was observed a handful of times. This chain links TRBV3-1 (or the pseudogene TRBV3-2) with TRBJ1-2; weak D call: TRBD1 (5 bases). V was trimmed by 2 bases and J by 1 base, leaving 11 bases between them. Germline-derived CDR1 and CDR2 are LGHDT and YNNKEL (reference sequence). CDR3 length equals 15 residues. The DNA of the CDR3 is TGTGCCAGCAGCCAAAGGCGGGACCATAACTATGGCTACACCTTC. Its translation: CASSQRRDHNYGYTF.